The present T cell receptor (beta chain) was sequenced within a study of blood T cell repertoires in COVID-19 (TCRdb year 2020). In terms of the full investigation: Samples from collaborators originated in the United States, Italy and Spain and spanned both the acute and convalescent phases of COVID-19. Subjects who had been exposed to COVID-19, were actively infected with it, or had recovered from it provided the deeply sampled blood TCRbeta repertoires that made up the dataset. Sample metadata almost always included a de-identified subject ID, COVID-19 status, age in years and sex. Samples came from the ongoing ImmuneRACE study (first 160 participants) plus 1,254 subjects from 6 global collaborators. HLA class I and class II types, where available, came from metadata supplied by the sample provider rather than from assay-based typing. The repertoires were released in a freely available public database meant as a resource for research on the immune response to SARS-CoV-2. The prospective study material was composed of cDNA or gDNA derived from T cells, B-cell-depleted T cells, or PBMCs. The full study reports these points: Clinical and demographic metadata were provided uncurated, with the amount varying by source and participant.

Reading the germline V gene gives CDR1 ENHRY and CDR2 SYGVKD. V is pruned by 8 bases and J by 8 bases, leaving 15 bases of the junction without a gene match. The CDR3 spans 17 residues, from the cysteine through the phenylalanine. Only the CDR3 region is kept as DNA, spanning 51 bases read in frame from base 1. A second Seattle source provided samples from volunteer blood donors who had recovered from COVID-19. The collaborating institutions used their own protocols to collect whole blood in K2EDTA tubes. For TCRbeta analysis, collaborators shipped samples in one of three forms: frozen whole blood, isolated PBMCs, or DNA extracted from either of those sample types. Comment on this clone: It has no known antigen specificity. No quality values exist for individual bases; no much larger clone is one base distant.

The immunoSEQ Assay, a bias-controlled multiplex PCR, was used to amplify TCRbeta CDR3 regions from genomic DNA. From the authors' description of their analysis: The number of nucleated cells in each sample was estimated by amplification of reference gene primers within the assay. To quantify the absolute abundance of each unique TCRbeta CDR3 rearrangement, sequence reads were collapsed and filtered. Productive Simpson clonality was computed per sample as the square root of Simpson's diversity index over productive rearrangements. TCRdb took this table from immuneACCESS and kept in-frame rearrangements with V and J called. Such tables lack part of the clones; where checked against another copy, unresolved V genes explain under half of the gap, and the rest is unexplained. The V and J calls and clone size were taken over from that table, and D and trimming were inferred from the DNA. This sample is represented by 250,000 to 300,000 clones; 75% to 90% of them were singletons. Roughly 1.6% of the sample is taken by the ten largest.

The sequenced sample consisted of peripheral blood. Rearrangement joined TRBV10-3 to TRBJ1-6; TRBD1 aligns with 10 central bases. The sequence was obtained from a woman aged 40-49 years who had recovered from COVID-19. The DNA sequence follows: TGTGCCATCGGGACGAAAGCCGGCGGACAGGGGGATTCACCCCTCCACTTT. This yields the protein CAIGTKAGGQGDSPLHF.